The T cell receptor beta chain described here comes from a study of blood T cell repertoires in COVID-19. Study overall: The United States, Italy and Spain provided the acute and convalescent COVID-19 samples. T cells, B-cell-depleted T cells, or PBMCs provided the cDNA or gDNA that served as material.

CDR1 SGHRS and CDR2 YFSETQ come from the germline V gene. V lost 4 bases, J lost 5 bases, and 16 bases lay in between. The CDR3 contains 15 residues. The authors' processing: Quantification of nucleated cells was approximated via reference gene primer amplification. Data came from immunoSEQ multiplex PCR; TCRdb stores just in-frame clones and leaves some out. V, J and clone size reflect that table, while D and trimming were determined from the DNA. The sample consists of more than 45,000 clones, around 90% of them appearing once. The clonotype originates from an elderly woman with COVID-19, enrolled during active disease. This chain joins TRBV5-1 and TRBJ2-4, with D possibly matching TRBD1 (6 bases). Sequences were obtained from peripheral blood. CDR3 residues: CASSPNGTPENIQYF. The CDR3 DNA is TGCGCCAGCAGCCCGAACGGGACACCAGAAAACATTCAGTACTTC. The variable domain in full, completed from reference TRBV5-1 and TRBJ2-4, reads KAGVTQTPRYLIKTRGQQVTLSCSPISGHRSVSWYQQTPGQGLQFLFEYFSETQRNKGNFPGRFSGRQFSNSRSEMNVSTLELGDSALYLCASSPNGTPENIQYFGAGTRLSVL.